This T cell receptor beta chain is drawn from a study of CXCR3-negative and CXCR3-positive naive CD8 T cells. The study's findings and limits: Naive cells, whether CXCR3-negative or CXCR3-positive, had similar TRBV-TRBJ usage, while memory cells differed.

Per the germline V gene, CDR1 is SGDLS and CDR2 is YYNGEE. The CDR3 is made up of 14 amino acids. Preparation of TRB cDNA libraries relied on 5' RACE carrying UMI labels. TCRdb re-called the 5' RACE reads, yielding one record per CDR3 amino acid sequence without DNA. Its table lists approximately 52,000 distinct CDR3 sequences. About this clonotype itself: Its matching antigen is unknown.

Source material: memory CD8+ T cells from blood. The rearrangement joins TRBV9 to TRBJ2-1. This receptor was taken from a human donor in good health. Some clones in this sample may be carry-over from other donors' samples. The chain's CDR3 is CASTPDLRHNEQFF.